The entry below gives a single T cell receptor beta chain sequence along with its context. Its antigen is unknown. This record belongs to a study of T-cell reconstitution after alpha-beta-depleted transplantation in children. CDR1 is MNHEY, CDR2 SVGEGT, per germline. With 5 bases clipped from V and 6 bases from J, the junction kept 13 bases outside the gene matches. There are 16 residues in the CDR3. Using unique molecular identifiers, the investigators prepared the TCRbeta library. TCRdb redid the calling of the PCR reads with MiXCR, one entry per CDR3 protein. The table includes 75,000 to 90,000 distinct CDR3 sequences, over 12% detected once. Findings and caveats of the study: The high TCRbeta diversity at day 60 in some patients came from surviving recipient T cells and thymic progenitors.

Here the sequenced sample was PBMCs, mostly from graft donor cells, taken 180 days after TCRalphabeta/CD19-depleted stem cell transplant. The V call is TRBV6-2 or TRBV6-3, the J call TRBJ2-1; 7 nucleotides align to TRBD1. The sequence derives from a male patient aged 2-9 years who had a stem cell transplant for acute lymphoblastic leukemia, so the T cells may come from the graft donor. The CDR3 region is CASSTPQGRGSNEQFF. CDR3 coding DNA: TGTGCCAGCAGTACTCCTCAGGGCAGGGGGTCCAATGAGCAGTTCTTC.